What follows are 12 T cell receptor beta chains derived from one specimen sequenced in a study of beta chain features in type 1 diabetes. These TCRs' antigens remain unknown. Investigators reverse transcribed all isolated RNA, so they sequenced expressed TCRB transcripts. The repertoire was sequenced with immunoSEQ multiplex PCR; TCRdb's copy has only in-frame clones and lacks some. The sample yields 250,000 to 300,000 clones, about 23% seen once. General study points: Researchers report that Type 1 diabetes patients had moderately but significantly shorter TCRB CDR3s across all four CD4+ subsets.

The material sequenced was naive CD4+ T cells from blood. These receptors came from a woman younger than 45 with type 1 diabetes.

The rearrangement joins TRBV7-8 to TRBJ2-1; TRBD2 matches at 7 bases. The CDR3 has 14 amino acids. Germline V CDR1 and CDR2: SGHVS, FQNEAQ. Trimming took 8 bases from V and 10 from J; bases not matched to a gene: 14. CDR3 region: CASGKGTNRGEQFF. The CDR3 DNA follows: TGTGCCAGCGGTAAAGGGACTAATCGGGGGGAGCAGTTCTTC.

The rearrangement uses TRBV6-5 and TRBJ2-7; a possible D gene is TRBD1 (6 bases). V gave up 2 bases and J gave up 6 bases, with 17 bases separating them. This CDR3 is built from 15 residues. CDR1 is MNHEY, CDR2 SVGAGI, per germline. For the CDR3, the DNA is TGTGCCAGCAGTTACGAGGGGGTCTTGTCGAGCGAGCAGTACTTC. The encoded protein is CASSYEGVLSSEQYF.

The chain recombines TRBV28 with TRBJ2-4; no reliable D call. Trimming removed 7 bases at V and 6 bases at J, with 13 bases between. This CDR3 has 13 amino acids. Germline loops: CDR1 MDHEN, CDR2 SYDVKM. In DNA, the CDR3 is TGTGCCAGCACCTCAGGTAGTACAAACATTCAGTACTTC. Amino acid sequence: CASTSGSTNIQYF.

This clone has more than one count but fewer than ten. V is TRBV14 and J is TRBJ2-7, with unresolved D. CDR1 and CDR2 (germline): SGHDN, FVKESK. CDR3 length equals 12 residues. Between the trimmed V and J ends, which lost 0 bases and 6 bases, there was a span of 6 bases. The CDR3 loop is CASSQDTREQYF. CDR3 DNA: TGTGCCAGCAGCCAAGATACGCGCGAGCAGTACTTC.

Only a few counts were recorded for this clone. J is TRBJ2-7 and V is TRBV9, with 9 bases identical to TRBD1. The CDR3 consists of 16 residues. V trimming: 4 bases; J trimming: 1 base; junction bases outside the gene matches: 9. Germline loops: CDR1 SGDLS, CDR2 YYNGEE. The CDR3 DNA is TGTGCCAGCAGCCCCCGCCCCGGGACAGGGTCCTACGAGCAGTACTTC. The encoded protein is CASSPRPGTGSYEQYF.

The V call is TRBV30, the J call TRBJ2-7; 9 bases fit TRBD1. The CDR3 sequence is 13 residues long. V lost 2 bases, J lost 6 bases, and 5 bases stayed unmatched. CDR1 is GTSNPN, CDR2 SVGIG, per germline (reference sequence). The CDR3 is CAWSRDRVGEQYF. CDR3 nucleotides: TGTGCCTGGAGTAGGGACAGGGTAGGCGAGCAGTACTTC.

The chain couples TRBV25-1 to TRBJ2-1, with 10 nucleotides matching TRBD2. This CDR3 region has 15 residues. The J segment lost 9 bases and the V segment lost 1 base, leaving 6 bases of the junction unmatched. Germline CDR1 reads MGHDK; CDR2 reads SYGVNS. The CDR3 DNA reads as TGTGCCAGCAGTGAATCCGGGACTAGCGTCGGTGAGCAGTTCTTC. Protein: CASSESGTSVGEQFF.

This clone was counted between two and nine times. V and J are TRBV19 and TRBJ2-2; 7 bases agree with TRBD1. The CDR3 spans 15 residues. V lost 2 bases and J lost 4; bases outside the gene matches: 4. Germline V gene lookup returns CDR1 LNHDA and CDR2 SQIVND (reference sequence). This CDR3 reads CASSIRQGATGELFF. The DNA for the CDR3 is TGTGCCAGTAGTATAAGACAGGGAGCCACCGGGGAGCTGTTTTTT.

This clone was found a few times. V usage is TRBV7-9 and J usage is TRBJ1-4; TRBD1 agrees at 7 bases. From germline, CDR1 is SEHNR and CDR2 FQNEAQ (reference sequence). The CDR3 totals 14 residues. With V trimmed by 10 bases and J by 1 base, 6 bases remained unmatched. The CDR3, as DNA: TGTGCCATCGAGGGGGCGGTAACTAATGAAAAACTGTTTTTT. Translation: CAIEGAVTNEKLFF.

This rearrangement joins TRBV6-1 to TRBJ1-1, with D possibly matching TRBD1 (6 bases). Per germline, CDR1 MNHNS and CDR2 SASEGT. Trimming took 5 bases from V and 8 from J, leaving 12 bases between them. The CDR3 totals 12 residues. The CDR3 coding sequence is TGTGCCAGCAGTTATCAGGGGATCGAAGCTTTCTTT. It translates to CASSYQGIEAFF.

This clone was counted between two and nine times. The chain couples TRBV4-1 to TRBJ1-1; D is ambiguous. The CDR3 has 17 residues. Per the germline V gene, CDR1 is MGHRA and CDR2 is YSYEKL. V lost 0 bases and J 3 bases, leaving 17 bases between the germline ends. CDR3 residues: CASSQDKTLRRDTEAFF. CDR3 coding DNA: TGCGCCAGCAGCCAAGACAAGACCCTGAGGAGGGACACTGAAGCTTTCTTT.

Only a few counts were recorded for this clone. The gene calls are TRBV19 and TRBJ2-5, with D possibly matching TRBD1 (6 bases). Germline V gene data show CDR1 as LNHDA and CDR2 as SQIVND (reference sequence). This CDR3 contains 14 residues. Trimming removed 2 bases at V and 3 bases at J, with 10 bases between. The CDR3 DNA reads as TGTGCCAGTAGTATATCGCCAGGGGAAGAGACCCAGTACTTC. It encodes CASSISPGEETQYF.